Listed below are T cell receptor beta chains from one sample, sequenced in a study of blood T cell repertoires in COVID-19. Generated by immunoSEQ multiplex PCR, the TCRdb table keeps only in-frame clones and is missing some. The sample shows about 71,000 clones, around 90% of them seen only once. The sequenced material came from peripheral blood. These TCRs come from a human donor in a cohort sampled during active COVID-19. Both conserved end residues are part of each CDR3. Fields, in order: V gene, J gene, D gene, clone size, CDR3 protein, CDR3 DNA. The D gene is left open where the match is weak. Not every row has a clone size; where given, it reads once, few, many or a size class.

>TRBV20-1|TRBJ2-7|TRBD2|-
CSASFTNGGYEQYF
TGCAGTGCTAGTTTTACGAACGGGGGGTACGAGCAGTACTTC
>TRBV4-1|TRBJ1-1|-|once
CASRRGAGVTEAFF
TGCGCCAGCAGGAGAGGGGCAGGGGTCACTGAAGCTTTCTTT
>TRBV28|TRBJ2-1|TRBD1|-
CASSQGAQPLREQFF
TGTGCCAGCAGTCAGGGGGCTCAGCCCCTCCGGGAGCAGTTCTTC
>TRBV12-3/TRBV12-4|TRBJ2-5|-|-
CASRTTGAKTQYF
TGTGCCAGCAGAACGACAGGTGCCAAGACCCAGTACTTC
>TRBV24-1|TRBJ1-1|-|-
CATSETGNTEAFF
TGTGCCACCAGTGAGACAGGGAACACTGAAGCTTTCTTT
>TRBV7-2|TRBJ1-3|TRBD1|-
CASSPRGPTGNTIYF
TGTGCCAGCAGCCCCAGGGGGCCGACTGGAAACACCATATATTTT
>TRBV29-1|TRBJ2-1|TRBD2|-
CSAAGGSNEQFF
TGCAGCGCAGCGGGCGGGAGCAATGAGCAGTTCTTC
>TRBV5-4|TRBJ1-3|-|once
CASSSTGGSGNTIYF
TGTGCCAGCAGCTCTACCGGGGGCTCTGGAAACACCATATATTTT
>TRBV20-1|TRBJ2-5|-|-
CSPVQDETQYF
TGCAGTCCTGTCCAGGATGAGACCCAGTACTTC
>TRBV19|TRBJ2-1|TRBD2|-
CASKKGSGSSWGTFNYNEQFF
TGTGCCAGTAAAAAGGGCAGCGGGAGTAGTTGGGGAACATTCAACTACAATGAGCAGTTCTTC
>TRBV6-1|TRBJ2-1|-|-
CASSEEEWGDREQFF
TGTGCCAGCAGTGAAGAGGAGTGGGGCGACCGCGAGCAGTTCTTC
>TRBV19|TRBJ2-7|TRBD1|-
CASQRNGDRSLYEQYF
TGTGCCAGTCAAAGGAATGGGGACAGGTCACTCTACGAGCAGTACTTC
>TRBV4-3|TRBJ2-7|TRBD2|-
CASSQAWAGGAIYEQYF
TGCGCCAGCAGCCAAGCCTGGGCGGGAGGTGCCATCTACGAGCAGTACTTC
>TRBV5-6|TRBJ1-1|-|-
CASSISGATEAFF
TGTGCCAGCAGCATATCAGGGGCTACTGAAGCTTTCTTT
>TRBV10-1|TRBJ2-3|-|-
CASSARAGASTDTQYF
TGCGCCAGCAGTGCCCGTGCGGGGGCAAGCACAGATACGCAGTATTTT
>TRBV10-3|TRBJ1-5|-|-
CAISVQFDSNQPQHF
TGTGCCATCAGTGTACAATTTGATAGCAATCAGCCCCAGCATTTT